A selection of T cell receptor beta chains follows, all from one sample in a study of T cell changes during pregnancy in multiple sclerosis. Measured with immunoSEQ multiplex PCR; TCRdb has only the in-frame clones, and not every one. This sample has about 98,000 clones; 92% occur once, and the top ten carry roughly 2.3%. This material consisted of peripheral blood, taken after pregnancy. These receptors came from a female donor in good health, enrolled as a control in a pregnancy study. The CDR3 runs from the conserved cysteine through the conserved F or W. The D gene is left open where the match is weak.

TRBJ2-7	-	11	TRBV6-5	TGTGCCAGCAGTCAGGGGCACGAGCAGTACTTC	CASSQGHEQYF
TRBJ2-2	-	16	TRBV5-8	TGTGCCAGCAGCCTCAAACAGGGATCGAACACCGGGGAGCTGTTTTTT	CASSLKQGSNTGELFF
TRBJ1-5	TRBD1	14	TRBV2	TGTGCCAGCAGGGGGGACAGGGAGACTCAGCCCCAGCATTTT	CASRGDRETQPQHF
TRBJ1-5	-	15	TRBV6-1	TGTGCCAGCAGTGAAGCGCACTATAGCAATCAGCCCCAGCATTTT	CASSEAHYSNQPQHF
TRBJ2-7	TRBD2	15	TRBV7-9	TGTGCCAGCAGCTTGTCTAGCGGGGCTAGCTACGAGCAGTACTTC	CASSLSSGASYEQYF
TRBJ1-2	-	12	TRBV6-4	TGTGCCAGCAGTGACGGGCTAGCGGGCTACACCTTC	CASSDGLAGYTF
TRBJ2-1	-	14	TRBV5-4	-	CASSSSSSYNEQFF
TRBJ2-1	TRBD1	19	TRBV15	TGTGCCACCAGCAGAGAGGGACAGGGGGCGGTAAGCTCCTACAATGAGCAGTTCTTC	CATSREGQGAVSSYNEQFF
TRBJ1-1	-	14	TRBV5-6	TGTGCCAGCAGCTTCCGGCAGGTCGGCACTGAAGCTTTCTTT	CASSFRQVGTEAFF
TRBJ2-3	-	15	TRBV11-1	TGTGCCAGCAGCTTAGGATTACAGGTTGGGGATACGCAGTATTTT	CASSLGLQVGDTQYF
TRBJ1-1	TRBD1	13	TRBV28	TGTGCCAGCAGGGCGACAGGGGGCCCTGAAGCTTTCTTT	CASRATGGPEAFF
TRBJ2-7	-	14	TRBV2	TGTGCCAGCAGTGAATGGGGCAGTTCCTACGAGCAGTACTTC	CASSEWGSSYEQYF
TRBJ2-7	TRBD1	13	TRBV10-3	TGTGCCATTCGTCCCGGGACAGGGGCCGAGCAGTACTTC	CAIRPGTGAEQYF
TRBJ2-7	-	13	TRBV6-5	TGTGCCAGCAGCCGACAGTCTGCCTACGAGCAGTACTTC	CASSRQSAYEQYF
TRBJ2-7	-	12	TRBV5-4	TGTGCCAGCAGCACACAGGAAAACGAGCAGTACTTC	CASSTQENEQYF
TRBJ2-7	TRBD1	14	TRBV28	TGTGCCAGCAGTCCAGGACAGGGGCTCTACGAGCAGTACTTC	CASSPGQGLYEQYF
TRBJ1-1	-	15	TRBV9	TGTGCCAGCAGCGTAGCGGAGGCGACTAATTCTGAAGCTTTCTTT	CASSVAEATNSEAFF
TRBJ2-3	-	15	TRBV28	TGTGCCAGCAGTTTCGGCGGGGGCGAGACAGATACGCAGTATTTT	CASSFGGGETDTQYF
TRBJ2-3	-	14	TRBV27	TGTGCCAGCAGTTTCAGTATGAACACAGATACGCAGTATTTT	CASSFSMNTDTQYF
TRBJ2-7	TRBD2	15	TRBV7-2	TGTGCCAGCAGCTTAAAGCGGGGGGGCCCGGGCGAGCAGTACTTC	CASSLKRGGPGEQYF
TRBJ2-4	TRBD1	15	TRBV27	TGTGCCAGCAGTTGGGGACAGGGGGCCAAAAACATTCAGTACTTC	CASSWGQGAKNIQYF
TRBJ2-1	-	18	TRBV14	TGTGCCAGCAGCCAAGCTGGTCTTCCGTCCTGGCGGGATGAGAAGCGGTTCTTC	CASSQAGLPSWRDEKRFF
TRBJ1-2	TRBD1	12	TRBV9	TGTGCCACCTGGGGACAGGTCAATGGCTACACCTTC	CATWGQVNGYTF
TRBJ2-4	-	22	TRBV2	TGTGCCAGCAGTGATCTCGGCCTAGCCCCTTCGGCAGATACAATAGCCAAAAACATTCAGTACTTC	CASSDLGLAPSADTIAKNIQYF
TRBJ1-5	TRBD1	15	TRBV7-9	TGTGCCAGCAGCCAGGGACAGGCAGGCAATCAGCCCCAGCATTTT	CASSQGQAGNQPQHF